A selection of T cell receptor beta chains follows, all from one sample in a study of blood T cell repertoires in COVID-19. Using immunoSEQ multiplex PCR, the repertoire was profiled, and TCRdb retains in-frame clones only, with some absent. The sample yields 200,000 to 300,000 clones, 84% seen once. Sequencing was done on a sample of peripheral blood. These receptor sequences come from a human donor in a cohort sampled during active COVID-19. Each CDR3 is given with its conserved first and last residue. A D gene is named only where the DNA matches it firmly. Clone sizes are given selectively: once, few, many, or a class where the clone is expanded.

D	length	V	size	J	CDR3	DNA
.	18	TRBV6-2/TRBV6-3	.	TRBJ1-5	CASSYRSGGTTFNQPQHF	TGTGCCAGCAGTTACCGTTCGGGGGGTACGACCTTCAATCAGCCCCAGCATTTT
TRBD2	15	TRBV28	few	TRBJ2-5	CASSFGGGASETQYF	TGTGCCAGCAGTTTCGGCGGGGGGGCCTCGGAGACCCAGTACTTC
TRBD2	18	TRBV25-1	.	TRBJ2-1	CASSEGQREGRPYNEQFF	TGTGCCAGCAGTGAAGGGCAGCGGGAGGGCCGGCCCTACAATGAGCAGTTCTTC
.	13	TRBV6-5	.	TRBJ1-1	CASMRSGNTEAFF	TGTGCCAGCATGAGAAGCGGGAACACTGAAGCTTTCTTT
.	14	TRBV28	.	TRBJ1-5	CASSLVGPRQPQHF	TGTGCCAGCAGTTTGGTGGGGCCGCGTCAGCCCCAGCATTTT
TRBD1	14	TRBV6-5	.	TRBJ1-5	CASRRQGSNQPQHF	TGTGCCAGCAGAAGACAGGGTAGCAATCAGCCCCAGCATTTT
.	16	TRBV6-5	.	TRBJ2-2	CASSYSGGAPTGELFF	TGTGCCAGCAGTTACTCGGGCGGGGCCCCTACCGGGGAGCTGTTTTTT
.	13	TRBV5-1	.	TRBJ2-5	CASSLDYDKTQYF	TGCGCCAGCAGCTTGGACTATGATAAGACCCAGTACTTC
TRBD1	15	TRBV20-1	.	TRBJ2-7	CSASPPRQGAYEQYF	TGCAGTGCTAGTCCCCCCCGACAGGGAGCCTACGAGCAGTACTTC
TRBD2	19	TRBV6-7	.	TRBJ2-7	CARLNHRERIQAGGYEQYF	TGTGCCAGGCTAAACCACAGGGAAAGGATTCAAGCGGGAGGGTACGAGCAGTACTTC
TRBD1	19	TRBV18	.	TRBJ2-3	CASSPTILVTGMQLDTQYF	TGTGCCAGCTCACCGACTATCCTGGTGACAGGGATGCAGTTAGATACGCAGTATTTT
.	13	TRBV10-1	.	TRBJ1-1	CASSEILNTEAFF	TGCGCCAGCAGTGAAATATTGAACACTGAAGCTTTCTTT
TRBD1	16	TRBV23-1	.	TRBJ1-2	CASSHIDRGRNYGYTF	TGCGCCAGCAGTCATATAGACAGGGGGCGCAACTATGGCTACACCTTC
TRBD1	12	TRBV6-5	.	TRBJ1-2	CASWTGAYGYTF	TGTGCCAGCTGGACAGGGGCCTATGGCTACACCTTC
.	16	TRBV7-2	.	TRBJ1-5	CASSSDKPGTDQPQHF	TGTGCCAGCAGCTCCGATAAACCGGGAACCGATCAGCCCCAGCATTTT
.	16	TRBV7-9	.	TRBJ1-2	CASSLAFRDTNYGYTF	TGTGCCAGCAGCTTAGCCTTCCGAGATACTAACTATGGCTACACCTTC
TRBD1	14	TRBV6-6	.	TRBJ1-2	CASRPTGANYGYTF	TGTGCCAGCAGACCGACAGGGGCAAACTATGGCTACACCTTC
TRBD1	15	TRBV28	.	TRBJ1-6	CASSPRTGSGSPLHF	TGTGCCAGCAGTCCCCGGACAGGGTCGGGGTCACCCCTCCACTTT
TRBD2	17	TRBV28	.	TRBJ2-5	CASSGGGAGGIQETQYF	TGTGCCAGCAGTGGGGGTGGGGCGGGAGGTATTCAAGAGACCCAGTACTTC
.	15	TRBV7-5	once	TRBJ2-7	CARSLGVASSYEQYF	TGTGCCAGAAGCTTAGGGGTAGCGAGCTCCTACGAGCAGTACTTC
TRBD1	16	TRBV3-1/TRBV3-2	.	TRBJ2-1	CASSYSGTGNYNEQFF	TGTGCCAGCAGCTACTCCGGGACAGGGAATTACAATGAGCAGTTCTTC
.	12	TRBV3-1/TRBV3-2	once	TRBJ2-3	CASSQLSDTQYF	TGTGCCAGCAGCCAACTGTCCGATACGCAGTATTTT
.	15	TRBV5-1	.	TRBJ2-5	CASTAGWGLQETQYF	TGCGCCAGCACCGCCGGCTGGGGGCTCCAAGAGACCCAGTACTTC
.	13	TRBV29-1	.	TRBJ2-7	CSVGEGWTYEQYF	TGCAGCGTTGGCGAGGGTTGGACCTACGAGCAGTACTTC
.	14	TRBV5-5	.	TRBJ2-7	CASSLLGVSYEQYF	TGTGCCAGCAGCTTGCTAGGGGTTTCATACGAGCAGTACTTC
.	13	TRBV19	.	TRBJ1-5	CASIGQKIGPQHF	TGTGCCAGTATCGGACAGAAGATAGGGCCCCAGCATTTT
TRBD1	14	TRBV5-1	.	TRBJ2-1	CASSSNAGGNEQFF	TGCGCCAGCAGCTCTAACGCAGGGGGCAATGAGCAGTTCTTC
TRBD2	14	TRBV7-9	.	TRBJ2-5	CASSLSGLEETQYF	TGTGCCAGCAGCTTATCGGGACTAGAAGAGACCCAGTACTTC
.	11	TRBV2	once	TRBJ1-2	CASRESGGYTF	TGTGCCAGCAGAGAAAGCGGCGGCTACACCTTC
.	15	TRBV28	.	TRBJ1-4	CASSPPGRGGEKLFF	TGTGCCAGCAGTCCGCCCGGGAGGGGAGGGGAAAAACTGTTTTTT
TRBD1	18	TRBV6-1	.	TRBJ1-2	CASSDPGGAGPFNYGYTF	TGTGCCAGCAGTGACCCAGGGGGCGCCGGGCCCTTTAACTATGGCTACACCTTC
.	14	TRBV27	.	TRBJ2-7	CASSLSLSGYEQYF	TGTGCCAGCAGTTTATCGTTGAGTGGCTACGAGCAGTACTTC
TRBD2	15	TRBV19	.	TRBJ2-1	CASSTGLADLNEQFF	TGTGCCAGTAGTACGGGACTAGCAGACCTCAATGAGCAGTTCTTC
.	18	TRBV28	.	TRBJ1-5	CASSLNRQEARVDQPQHF	TGTGCCAGCAGTTTAAACCGACAGGAGGCAAGAGTCGATCAGCCCCAGCATTTT
TRBD1	16	TRBV5-1	.	TRBJ1-1	CASSHPRTGGSTEAFF	TGCGCCAGCAGCCATCCCCGGACAGGGGGCTCCACTGAAGCTTTCTTT
TRBD2	14	TRBV7-3	.	TRBJ2-1	CASSHGTSANEQFF	TGTGCCAGCAGCCACGGGACTAGCGCGAATGAGCAGTTCTTC
TRBD2	16	TRBV7-9	.	TRBJ2-7	CASSLPVVAGANEQYF	TGTGCCAGCAGCCTACCTGTGGTAGCGGGAGCCAACGAGCAGTACTTC
TRBD1	14	TRBV7-3	.	TRBJ2-7	CASSLVQGASEQYF	TGTGCCAGCAGCTTGGTACAGGGGGCGAGTGAGCAGTACTTC
.	14	TRBV5-1	.	TRBJ2-5	CASSREDLLETQYF	TGCGCCAGCAGTCGTGAGGACTTACTAGAGACCCAGTACTTC